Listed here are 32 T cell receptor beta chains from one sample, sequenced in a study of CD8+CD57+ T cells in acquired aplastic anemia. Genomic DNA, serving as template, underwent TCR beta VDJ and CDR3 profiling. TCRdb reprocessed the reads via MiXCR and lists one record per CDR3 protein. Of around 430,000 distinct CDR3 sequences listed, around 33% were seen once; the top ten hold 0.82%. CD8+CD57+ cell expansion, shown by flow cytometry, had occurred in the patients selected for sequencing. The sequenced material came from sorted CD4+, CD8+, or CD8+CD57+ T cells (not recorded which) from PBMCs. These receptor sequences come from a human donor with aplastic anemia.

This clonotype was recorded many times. The CDR3 is CATSDTGGDDSGQPQHF. CDR3 in DNA: TGTGCCACCAGTGACACAGGGGGTGACGATTCGGGTCAGCCCCAGCATTTT. The chain uses TRBV24-1 and TRBJ1-5; 8 bases agree with TRBD1. CDR1 and CDR2 (germline): KGHDR, SFDVKD. V was clipped by 4 bases and J by 6 bases; unmatched bases: 13. The CDR3 extends over 17 amino acids.

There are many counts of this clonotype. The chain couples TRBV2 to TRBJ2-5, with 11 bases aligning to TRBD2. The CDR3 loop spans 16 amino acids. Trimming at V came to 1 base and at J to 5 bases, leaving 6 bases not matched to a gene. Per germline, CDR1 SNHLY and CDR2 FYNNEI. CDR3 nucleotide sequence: TGTGCCAGCAGTGAAGAAGTAGCGGGAGGGGGGGAGACCCAGTACTTC. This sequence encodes CASSEEVAGGGETQYF.

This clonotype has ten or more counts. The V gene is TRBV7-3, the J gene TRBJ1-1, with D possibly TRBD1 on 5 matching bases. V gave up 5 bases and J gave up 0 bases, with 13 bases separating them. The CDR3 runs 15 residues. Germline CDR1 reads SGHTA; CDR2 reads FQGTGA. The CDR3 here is CASSPMGTVNTEAFF. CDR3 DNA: TGTGCCAGCAGCCCGATGGGGACGGTGAACACTGAAGCTTTCTTT.

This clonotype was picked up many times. CDR3 amino acids: CSPWAGRQFF. The CDR3 DNA reads TGCAGTCCCTGGGCAGGGAGGCAGTTCTTC. This sequence joins TRBV20-1 and TRBJ2-1; tentatively, D is TRBD1 or TRBD2 (5 bases each). Germline CDR1 reads DFQATT; CDR2 reads SNEGSKA (reference sequence). CDR3 length equals 10 residues. Trimming shortened V by 8 bases and J by 12 bases, and 14 bases separated the two germline ends.

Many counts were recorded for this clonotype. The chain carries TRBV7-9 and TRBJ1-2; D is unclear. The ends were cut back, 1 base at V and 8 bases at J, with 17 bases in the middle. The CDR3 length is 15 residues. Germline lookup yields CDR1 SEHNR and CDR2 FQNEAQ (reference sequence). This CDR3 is CASSLGVGSPRGYTF. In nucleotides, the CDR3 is TGTGCCAGCAGCTTAGGCGTCGGCTCCCCAAGGGGCTACACCTTC.

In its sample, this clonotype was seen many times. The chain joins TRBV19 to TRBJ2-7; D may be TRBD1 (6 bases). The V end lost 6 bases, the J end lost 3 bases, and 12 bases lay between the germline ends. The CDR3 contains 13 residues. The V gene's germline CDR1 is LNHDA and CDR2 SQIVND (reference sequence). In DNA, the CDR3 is TGTGCCAGTAGAGGACAGCCGGACTACGAGCAGTACTTC. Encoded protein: CASRGQPDYEQYF.

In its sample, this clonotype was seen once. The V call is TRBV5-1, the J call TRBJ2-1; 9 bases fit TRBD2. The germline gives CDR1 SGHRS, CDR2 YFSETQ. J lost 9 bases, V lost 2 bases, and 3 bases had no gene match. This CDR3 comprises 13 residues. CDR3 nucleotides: TGCGCCAGCAGCTTCCCTAGCGGGGCTGAGCAGTTCTTC. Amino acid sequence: CASSFPSGAEQFF.

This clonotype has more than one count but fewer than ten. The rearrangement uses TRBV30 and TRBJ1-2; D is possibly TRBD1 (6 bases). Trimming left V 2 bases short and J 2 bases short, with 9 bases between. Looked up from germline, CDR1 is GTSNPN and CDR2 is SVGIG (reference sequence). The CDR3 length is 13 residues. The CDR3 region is CAWSRTENYGYTF. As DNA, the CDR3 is TGTGCCTGGAGTCGGACAGAGAACTATGGCTACACCTTC.

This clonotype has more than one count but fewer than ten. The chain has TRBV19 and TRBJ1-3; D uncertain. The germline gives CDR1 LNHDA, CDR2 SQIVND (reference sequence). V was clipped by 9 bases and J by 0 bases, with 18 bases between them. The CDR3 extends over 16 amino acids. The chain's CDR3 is CASKGRDSHSGNTIYF. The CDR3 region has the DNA TGTGCCAGCAAAGGACGGGATAGCCACTCTGGAAACACCATATATTTT.

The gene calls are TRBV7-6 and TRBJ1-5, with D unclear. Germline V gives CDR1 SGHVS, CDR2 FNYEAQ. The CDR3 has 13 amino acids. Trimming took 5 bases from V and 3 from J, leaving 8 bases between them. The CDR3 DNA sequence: TGTGCCAGCAGCCGGGAGATCAATCAGCCCCAGCATTTT. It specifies CASSREINQPQHF.

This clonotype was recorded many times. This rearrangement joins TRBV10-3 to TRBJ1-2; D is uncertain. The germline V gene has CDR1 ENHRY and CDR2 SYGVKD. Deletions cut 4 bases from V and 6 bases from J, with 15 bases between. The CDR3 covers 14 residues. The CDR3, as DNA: TGTGCCATCAGTGTAATTTCGGGGAGCGATGGCTACACCTTC. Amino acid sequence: CAISVISGSDGYTF.

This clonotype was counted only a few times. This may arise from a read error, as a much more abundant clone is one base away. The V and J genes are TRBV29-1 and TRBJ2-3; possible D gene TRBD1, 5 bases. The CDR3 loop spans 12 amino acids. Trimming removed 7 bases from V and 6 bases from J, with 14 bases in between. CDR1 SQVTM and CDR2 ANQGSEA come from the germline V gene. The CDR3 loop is CSADSGLDTQYF. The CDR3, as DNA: TGCAGCGCTGATTCAGGGTTGGATACGCAGTATTTT.

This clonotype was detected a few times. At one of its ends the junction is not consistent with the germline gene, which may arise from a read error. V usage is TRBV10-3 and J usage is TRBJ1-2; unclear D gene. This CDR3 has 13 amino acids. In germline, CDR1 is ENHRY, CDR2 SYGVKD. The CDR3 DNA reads TGTGCCAGCAGTCAGGAATTAGGATATGGCTACACCTTC. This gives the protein CASSQELGYGYTF.

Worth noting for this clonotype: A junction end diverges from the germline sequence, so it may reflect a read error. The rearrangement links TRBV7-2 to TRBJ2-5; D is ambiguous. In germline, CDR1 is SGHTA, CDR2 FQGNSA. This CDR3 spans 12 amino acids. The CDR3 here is CANSLVVETQYF. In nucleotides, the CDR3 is TGTGCCAACAGCTTAGTGGTGGAGACCCAGTACTTC.

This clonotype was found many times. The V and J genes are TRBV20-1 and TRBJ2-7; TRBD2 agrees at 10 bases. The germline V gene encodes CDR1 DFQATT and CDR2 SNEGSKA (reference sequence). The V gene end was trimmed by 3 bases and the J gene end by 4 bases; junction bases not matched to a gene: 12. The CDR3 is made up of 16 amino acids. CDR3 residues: CSAREKSGRAKYEQYF. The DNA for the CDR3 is TGCAGTGCTAGGGAGAAGAGCGGGAGGGCCAAATACGAGCAGTACTTC.

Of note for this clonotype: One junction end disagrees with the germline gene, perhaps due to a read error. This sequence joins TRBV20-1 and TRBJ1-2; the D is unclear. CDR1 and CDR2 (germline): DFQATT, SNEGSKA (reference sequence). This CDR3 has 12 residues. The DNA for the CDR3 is TGCGGTGCTAGAGAACAATACTATGGCTACACCTTC. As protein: CGAREQYYGYTF.

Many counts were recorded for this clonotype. In DNA, the CDR3 is TGCAGTGCTAGAGATTTATTAACAAACTACGAGCAGTACTTC. It translates to CSARDLLTNYEQYF. V gene TRBV20-1 combines with J gene TRBJ2-7; no clear D. Germline assignment: CDR1 DFQATT and CDR2 SNEGSKA (reference sequence). The CDR3 extends over 14 amino acids. Trimming pared 0 bases from V and 3 bases from J, leaving 12 bases between.

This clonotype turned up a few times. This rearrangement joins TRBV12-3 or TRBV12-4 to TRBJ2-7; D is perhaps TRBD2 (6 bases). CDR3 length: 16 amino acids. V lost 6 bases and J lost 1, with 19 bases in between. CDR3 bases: TGTGCCAGCAGCCAGGGACTTCTCGGGCCTTCCTACGAGCAGTACTTC. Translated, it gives CASSQGLLGPSYEQYF.

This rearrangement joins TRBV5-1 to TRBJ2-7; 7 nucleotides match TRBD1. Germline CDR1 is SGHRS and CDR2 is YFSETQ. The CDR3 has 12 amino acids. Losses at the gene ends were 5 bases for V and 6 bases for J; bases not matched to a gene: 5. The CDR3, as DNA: TGCGCCAGCAGATTACAGGGGAGCGAGCAGTACTTC. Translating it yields CASRLQGSEQYF.

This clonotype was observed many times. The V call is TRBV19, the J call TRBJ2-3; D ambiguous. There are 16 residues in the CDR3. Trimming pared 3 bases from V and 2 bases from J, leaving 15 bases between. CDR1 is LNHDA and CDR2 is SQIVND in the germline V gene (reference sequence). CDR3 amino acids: CASSILSNSLTDTQYF. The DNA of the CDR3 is TGTGCCAGTAGTATTTTGTCGAACAGCCTCACAGATACGCAGTATTTT.

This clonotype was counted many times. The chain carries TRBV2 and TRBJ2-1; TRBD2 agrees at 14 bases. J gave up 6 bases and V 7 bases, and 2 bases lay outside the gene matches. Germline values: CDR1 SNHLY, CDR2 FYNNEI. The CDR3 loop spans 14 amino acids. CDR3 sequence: CASKGTSGGNEQFF. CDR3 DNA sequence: TGTGCCAGCAAAGGGACTAGCGGGGGCAATGAGCAGTTCTTC.

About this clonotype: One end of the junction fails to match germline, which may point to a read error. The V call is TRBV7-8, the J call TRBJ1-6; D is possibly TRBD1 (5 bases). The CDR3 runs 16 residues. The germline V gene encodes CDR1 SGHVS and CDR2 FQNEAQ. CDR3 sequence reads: CASSFQTASYNSPLYF. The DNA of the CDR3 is TGTGCCAGCAGCTTTCAGACAGCCTCCTATAATTCACCCCTCTACTTC.

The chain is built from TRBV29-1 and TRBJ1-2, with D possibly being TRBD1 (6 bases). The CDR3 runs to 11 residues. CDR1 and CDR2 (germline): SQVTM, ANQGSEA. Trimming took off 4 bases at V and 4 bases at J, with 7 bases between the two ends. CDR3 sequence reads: CSVARGYGYTF. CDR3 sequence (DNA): TGCAGCGTTGCCAGGGGCTATGGCTACACCTTC.

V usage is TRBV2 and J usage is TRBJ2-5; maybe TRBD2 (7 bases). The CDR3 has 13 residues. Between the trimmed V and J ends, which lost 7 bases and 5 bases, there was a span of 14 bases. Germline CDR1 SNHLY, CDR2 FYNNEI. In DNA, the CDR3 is TGTGCCAGCACCGGGGGGCCCCGTGAGACCCAGTACTTC. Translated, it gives CASTGGPRETQYF.

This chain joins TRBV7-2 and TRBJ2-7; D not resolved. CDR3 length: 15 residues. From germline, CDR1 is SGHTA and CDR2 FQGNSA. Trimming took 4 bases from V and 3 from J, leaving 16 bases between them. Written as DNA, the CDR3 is TGTGCCAGCAGCTCCTTGGCAAGACAAGGCTACGAGCAGTACTTC. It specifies CASSSLARQGYEQYF.

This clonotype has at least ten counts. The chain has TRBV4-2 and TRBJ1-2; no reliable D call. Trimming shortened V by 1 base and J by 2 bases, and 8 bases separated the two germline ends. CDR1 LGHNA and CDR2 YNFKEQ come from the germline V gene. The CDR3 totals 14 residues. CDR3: CASSQAGSNYGYTF. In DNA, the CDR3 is TGTGCCAGCAGCCAAGCTGGCAGCAACTATGGCTACACCTTC.

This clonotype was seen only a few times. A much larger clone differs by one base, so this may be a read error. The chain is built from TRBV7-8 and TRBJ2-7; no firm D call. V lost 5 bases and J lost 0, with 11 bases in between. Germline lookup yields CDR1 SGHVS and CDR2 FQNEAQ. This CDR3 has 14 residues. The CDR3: CASSPGEDSYEQYF. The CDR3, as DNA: TGTGCCAGCAGCCCGGGCGAGGACTCCTACGAGCAGTACTTC.

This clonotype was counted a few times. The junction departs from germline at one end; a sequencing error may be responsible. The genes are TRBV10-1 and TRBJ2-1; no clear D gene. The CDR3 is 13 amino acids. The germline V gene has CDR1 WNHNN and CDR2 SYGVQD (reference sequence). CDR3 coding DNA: TGCGCCGGCAGTGGGTCGGCGCCGAATGAGCAGTTCTTC. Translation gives CAGSGSAPNEQFF.

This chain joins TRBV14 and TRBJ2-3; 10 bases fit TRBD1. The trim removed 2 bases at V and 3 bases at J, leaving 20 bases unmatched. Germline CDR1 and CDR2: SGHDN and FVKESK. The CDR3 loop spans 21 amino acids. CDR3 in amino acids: CASSQSPHEGTGDWWTDTQYF. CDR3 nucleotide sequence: TGTGCCAGCAGCCAAAGCCCGCACGAGGGGACAGGGGATTGGTGGACAGATACGCAGTATTTT. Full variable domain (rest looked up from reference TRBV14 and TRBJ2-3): EAGVTQFPSHSVIEKGQTVTLRCDPISGHDNLYWYRRVMGKEIKFLLHFVKESKQDESGMPNNRFLAERTGGTYSTLKVQPAELEDSGVYFCASSQSPHEGTGDWWTDTQYFGPGTRLTVL.

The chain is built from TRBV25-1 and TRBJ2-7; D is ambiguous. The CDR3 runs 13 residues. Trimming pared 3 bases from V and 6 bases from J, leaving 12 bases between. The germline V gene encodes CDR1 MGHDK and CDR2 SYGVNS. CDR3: CASSDSRYVEQYF. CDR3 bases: TGTGCCAGCAGTGATTCCAGGTACGTCGAGCAGTACTTC.

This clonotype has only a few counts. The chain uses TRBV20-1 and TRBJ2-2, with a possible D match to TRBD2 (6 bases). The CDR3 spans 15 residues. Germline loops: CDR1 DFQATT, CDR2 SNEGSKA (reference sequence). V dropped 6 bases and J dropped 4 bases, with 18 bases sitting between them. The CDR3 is CSAPGGTVGTGELFF. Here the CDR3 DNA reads TGCAGTGCCCCAGGCGGGACGGTCGGCACCGGGGAGCTGTTTTTT.

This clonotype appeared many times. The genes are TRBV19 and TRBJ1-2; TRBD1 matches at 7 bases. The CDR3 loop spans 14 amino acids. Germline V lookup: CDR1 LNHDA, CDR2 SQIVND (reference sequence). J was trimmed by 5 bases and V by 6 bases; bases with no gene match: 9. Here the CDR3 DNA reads TGTGCCAGTAGAGGACAGGCCTCCACATATGGCTACACCTTC. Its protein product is CASRGQASTYGYTF.